This T cell receptor (beta chain) was sequenced for a study of radiotherapy plus CTLA-4 blockade in lung cancer (dated by TCRdb to about 2018). With respect to the entire study: Among the enrolled patients, roughly 17% had an objective response, and less than 40% reached disease control. Overall results and qualifications from the work: The strongest predictors of response were reported to be early dynamic shifts in blood T cell clones along with a rise in serum interferon-beta following radiation. After treatment with radiotherapy and ipilimumab, TCR clones that originated in tumors expanded in peripheral blood.

The study tested focal radiation therapy combined with CTLA-4 blockade (ipilimumab) in patients with chemo-refractory metastatic non-small-cell lung cancer. In the case of this clone: The specificity of this receptor is unknown. Base-call qualities are not available, and no considerably larger clone is one nucleotide away.

Libraries were made using the immunoSEQ multiplex PCR assay. The source is immuneACCESS, and TCRdb retained only in-frame sequences with V and J called. Part of the clones is not carried over; for the studies checked, unresolved V genes explain less than half of this, and the remainder is unexplained. The sample table shows 51,000 or so clones, and 60% to 80% are seen once. The ten largest make up 11% of the sample. Its CDR3 holds 15 amino acids, cysteine through phenylalanine. Here the CDR3 DNA is all that survives: 45 bases in frame from base 1. The germline ends are 12 bases apart after V is trimmed by 2 bases and J by 2 bases. The germline V gene provides CDR1 KGHSH and CDR2 LQKENI.

The rearrangement joined TRBV18 to TRBJ1-2; possibly the D gene is TRBD1, per 6 matching bases. The sequence was obtained from a human donor with non-small cell lung cancer who had stable disease on radiotherapy plus ipilimumab. Specimen: peripheral blood, collected from a patient treated with radiotherapy plus ipilimumab. The CDR3 is CASSPELDRNYGYTF. The DNA sequence is TGTGCCAGCTCACCAGAGTTGGACAGAAACTATGGCTACACCTTC. Outside the CDR3, residues come from the reference TRBV18 and TRBJ1-2 proteins, so the full variable domain is: NAGVMQNPRHLVRRRGQEARLRCSPMKGHSHVYWYRQLPEEGLKFMVYLQKENIIDESGMPKERFSAEFPKEGPSILRIQQVVRGDSAAYFCASSPELDRNYGYTFGSGTRLTVV.